The 19 T cell receptor beta chains in this list originate from one sample, sequenced in a study of OX40 agonist ivuxolimab in advanced cancers. Using immunoSEQ multiplex PCR, the repertoire was profiled, and TCRdb retains in-frame clones only, with some absent. The repertoire consists of some 140,000 clones, with 90% to 95% occurring once and the leading ten covering over 0.8%. This material consisted of CD4+ or CD8+ T cells sorted from blood, taken in a trial of the OX40 agonist ivuxolimab. These receptors all stem from an adult with an advanced solid tumor such as melanoma, head and neck, liver or kidney cancer.

The rearrangement uses TRBV11-2 and TRBJ1-5; D not resolved. There are 13 residues in the CDR3. Germline V gene data show CDR1 as SGHAT and CDR2 as FQNNGV. Trimming cost V 2 bases and J 5 bases, with 7 bases left between them. For the CDR3, the DNA is TGTGCCAGCAGCTTACGCGGGCATCAGCCCCAGCATTTT. It encodes CASSLRGHQPQHF.

The CDR3 sequence is CASLPQYTNYGYTF. The CDR3 DNA sequence: TGTGCCAGCCTACCACAGTATACTAACTATGGCTACACCTTC. This chain joins TRBV28 and TRBJ1-2; D is unresolved. CDR1 and CDR2 (germline): MDHEN, SYDVKM. Trimming took off 8 bases at V and 0 bases at J, with 13 bases between the two ends. CDR3 length equals 14 residues.

The V call is TRBV5-1, the J call TRBJ1-2, with 8 positions matching TRBD1. The length of the CDR3 is 15 residues. Germline trimming cut 4 bases from V and 8 bases from J; bases unmatched to any gene: 13. Germline assignment: CDR1 SGHRS and CDR2 YFSETQ. The CDR3 coding sequence is TGCGCCAGCAGCCCCCCGTACAGGGGGGAAAGCGGCTACACCTTC. This codes for CASSPPYRGESGYTF.

The chain is built from TRBV29-1 and TRBJ2-3; a weak D match, TRBD2 (5 bases). Germline lookup yields CDR1 SQVTM and CDR2 ANQGSEA. This CDR3 region has 13 residues. Trimming cost V 6 bases and J 2 bases, with 12 bases left between them. Written as DNA, the CDR3 is TGCAGCGTGAGCGGCGGTTCCACAGATACGCAGTATTTT. This translates into CSVSGGSTDTQYF.

The chain's CDR3 is CASSTWTGANYGYTF. Here the CDR3 DNA reads TGTGCCAGCAGCACGTGGACAGGCGCTAACTATGGCTACACCTTC. This sequence joins TRBV7-8 and TRBJ1-2, with TRBD1 matching over 7 bases. CDR1 SGHVS and CDR2 FQNEAQ come from the germline V gene. V dropped 5 bases and J dropped 0; count of bases not matched to a gene: 6. This CDR3 contains 15 residues.

The chain is built from TRBV7-3 and TRBJ1-1; D remains ambiguous. The V and J ends lost 5 bases and 4 bases respectively, with 11 bases between them. Per germline, CDR1 SGHTA and CDR2 FQGTGA. This CDR3 contains 13 residues. The CDR3 sequence is CASSPGRATEAFF. In DNA form, the CDR3 reads TGTGCCAGCAGCCCCGGAAGGGCCACTGAAGCTTTCTTT.

The V call is TRBV7-3, the J call TRBJ2-7; D is unresolved. Trimming removed 5 bases from V and 2 bases from J, with 13 bases in between. Germline CDR1 SGHTA, CDR2 FQGTGA. The CDR3 is 14 amino acids. The CDR3 protein is CASSPLARPYEQYF. The DNA of the CDR3 is TGTGCCAGCAGCCCACTGGCCAGACCCTACGAGCAGTACTTC.

The chain has TRBV5-1 and TRBJ1-2; D uncertain. CDR1 SGHRS and CDR2 YFSETQ come from the germline V gene. The germline V and J ends were trimmed by 4 bases and 1 base, with 17 bases remaining between them. The CDR3 loop spans 16 amino acids. In DNA, the CDR3 is TGCGCCAGCAGCCGAGGAAGTACCCAACTTAACTATGGCTACACCTTC. Its translation is CASSRGSTQLNYGYTF. The full variable domain, in which reference TRBV5-1 and TRBJ1-2 provide the parts outside the CDR3, is KAGVTQTPRYLIKTRGQQVTLSCSPISGHRSVSWYQQTPGQGLQFLFEYFSETQRNKGNFPGRFSGRQFSNSRSEMNVSTLELGDSALYLCASSRGSTQLNYGYTFGSGTRLTVV.

The chain is built from TRBV18 and TRBJ2-5; 11 nucleotides line up with TRBD1. Germline lookup yields CDR1 KGHSH and CDR2 LQKENI. The length of the CDR3 is 16 residues. The trim removed 5 bases at V and 1 base at J, leaving 6 bases unmatched. CDR3 sequence: CASSTLGTGGQETQYF. CDR3 bases: TGTGCCAGCTCAACTCTGGGGACAGGGGGCCAAGAGACCCAGTACTTC. Supplemented by reference TRBV18 and TRBJ2-5, the full variable domain reads NAGVMQNPRHLVRRRGQEARLRCSPMKGHSHVYWYRQLPEEGLKFMVYLQKENIIDESGMPKERFSAEFPKEGPSILRIQQVVRGDSAAYFCASSTLGTGGQETQYFGPGTRLLVL.

The table lists this clone with a count of one. The chain is built from TRBV19 and TRBJ2-7; D gene uncertain. CDR3 length: 14 amino acids. In germline, CDR1 is LNHDA, CDR2 SQIVND (reference sequence). V lost 5 bases, J lost 3 bases, and 14 bases lay in between. The CDR3 region has the DNA TGTGCCAGTAGTCACGGAATCTCCTACTACGAGCAGTACTTC. Translation: CASSHGISYYEQYF. The whole variable domain, filled in from reference TRBV19 and TRBJ2-7, reads DGGITQSPKYLFRKEGQNVTLSCEQNLNHDAMYWYRQDPGQGLRLIYYSQIVNDFQKGDIAEGYSVSREKKESFPLTVTSAQKNPTAFYLCASSHGISYYEQYFGPGTRLTVT.

The rearrangement links TRBV6-5 to TRBJ2-5; weak D call: TRBD1 (5 bases). The ends were cut back, 7 bases at V and 0 bases at J, with 9 bases in the middle. The CDR3 spans 13 residues. Germline V CDR1 and CDR2: MNHEY, SVGAGI. CDR3 coding DNA: TGTGCCAGCAACGGACAAAACCAAGAGACCCAGTACTTC. Its protein product is CASNGQNQETQYF.

The rearrangement uses TRBV7-2 and TRBJ2-7; 7 positions agree with TRBD1. The CDR3 consists of 14 residues. V gave up 2 bases and J gave up 6 bases; unmatched junction bases: 7. CDR1 and CDR2 (germline): SGHTA, FQGNSA. CDR3 nucleotides: TGTGCCAGCAGCTTACCTTTCGGACAGGCCGAGCAGTACTTC. It codes for CASSLPFGQAEQYF. Using reference TRBV7-2 and TRBJ2-7 for the parts outside the CDR3, the full variable domain is GAGVSQSPSNKVTEKGKDVELRCDPISGHTALYWYRQSLGQGLEFLIYFQGNSAPDKSGLPSDRFSAERTGGSVSTLTIQRTQQEDSAVYLCASSLPFGQAEQYFGPGTRLTVT.

V and J are TRBV7-2 and TRBJ1-1, with D tentatively TRBD1 (5 bases). Trimming took off 4 bases at V and 1 base at J, with 13 bases between the two ends. Germline CDR1 and CDR2: SGHTA and FQGNSA. The CDR3 runs 15 residues. The CDR3 bases are TGTGCCAGCAGCTCGCCGAAGAGGGGGAACACTGAAGCTTTCTTT. Encoded protein: CASSSPKRGNTEAFF. The complete variable domain, with remaining parts taken from reference TRBV7-2 and TRBJ1-1, reads GAGVSQSPSNKVTEKGKDVELRCDPISGHTALYWYRQSLGQGLEFLIYFQGNSAPDKSGLPSDRFSAERTGGSVSTLTIQRTQQEDSAVYLCASSSPKRGNTEAFFGQGTRLTVV.

The V and J genes are TRBV28 and TRBJ1-2; the D is unclear. The CDR3 is 13 residues long. Between the trimmed V and J ends, which lost 3 bases and 4 bases, there was a span of 9 bases. Germline CDR1 MDHEN, CDR2 SYDVKM. This CDR3 reads CASSFPPSYGYTF. The CDR3 DNA reads TGTGCCAGCAGTTTCCCGCCGTCCTATGGCTACACCTTC.

The rearrangement uses TRBV6-6 and TRBJ1-1, with D possibly being TRBD1 (6 bases). The CDR3 is 15 amino acids. The germline V gene has CDR1 MNHNY and CDR2 SVGAGI (reference sequence). The ends were cut back, 2 bases at V and 4 bases at J, with 14 bases in the middle. The CDR3 nucleotides read TGTGCCAGCAGTTACCCTTTACAGGGAACCACTGAAGCTTTCTTT. Amino acids: CASSYPLQGTTEAFF.

The J gene is TRBJ2-7, the V gene TRBV5-4; perhaps TRBD2 as D (6 bases). Germline CDR1 and CDR2: SGHNT and YYREEE (reference sequence). V lost 4 bases and J 0 bases, leaving 14 bases between the germline ends. This CDR3 is built from 15 residues. CDR3 protein: CASSLGTGLSYEQYF. The DNA for the CDR3 is TGTGCCAGCAGCCTCGGGACGGGACTCTCCTACGAGCAGTACTTC. Filled out from reference TRBV5-4 and TRBJ2-7, the complete variable domain reads ETGVTQSPTHLIKTRGQQVTLRCSSQSGHNTVSWYQQALGQGPQFIFQYYREEENGRGNFPPRFSGLQFPNYSSELNVNALELDDSALYLCASSLGTGLSYEQYFGPGTRLTVT.

This sequence joins TRBV6-9 and TRBJ2-7; D call uncertain. The CDR3 spans 11 residues. The V gene's germline CDR1 is MNHGY and CDR2 SVAAGI. Trimming removed 4 bases at V and 3 bases at J, with 4 bases between. Here the CDR3 reads CASSSNYEQYF. The CDR3 coding sequence is TGTGCCAGCAGTTCGAACTACGAGCAGTACTTC.

The chain is built from TRBV6-5 and TRBJ1-1; no definite D call. CDR3 size: 13 residues. V lost 2 bases and J 5 bases, leaving 9 bases between the germline ends. Germline loops: CDR1 MNHEY, CDR2 SVGAGI. This CDR3 is CASSYGMGTEAFF. DNA of the CDR3: TGTGCCAGCAGTTACGGCATGGGTACTGAAGCTTTCTTT.

The V and J genes are TRBV6-5 and TRBJ2-7; 8 positions agree with TRBD1. Germline CDR1 is MNHEY and CDR2 is SVGAGI. The length of the CDR3 is 13 residues. The V and J ends lost 6 bases and 5 bases, in that order; junction bases with no gene match: 6. CDR3 bases: TGTGCCAGCAGAGAGACAGGGGTGAACGAGCAGTACTTC. Its translation is CASRETGVNEQYF.